The source of this TCR beta chain is a study of CD8+CD57+ T cells in acquired aplastic anemia. At the level of the study: Sorted cells (CD4+ and CD8+) yielded DNA amounts that averaged approximately 3 ug.

The CDR3 has 13 residues. The V and J ends lost 5 bases and 9 bases, in that order; junction bases with no gene match: 2. Germline CDR1 reads SGHVS; CDR2 reads FQNEAQ. Template material for TCR beta VDJ and CDR3 profiling consisted of genomic DNA. TCRdb redid the calling of the reads with MiXCR, one entry per CDR3 protein. The sample lists about 180,000 distinct CDR3 sequences, around 50% seen once, with 1.1% in the top ten. This clonotype was seen repeatedly, ten times or more. It was patients with CD8+CD57+ cell expansion by flow cytometry who were chosen for sequencing. With no exception, the patients had severe acquired aplastic anemia.

What was sequenced was sorted CD4+, CD8+, or CD8+CD57+ T cells (not recorded which) from PBMCs. The chain employs TRBV7-8 and TRBJ1-6; 9 bases match TRBD1. The source of this sequence is a human donor with aplastic anemia. CDR3 loop: CASSQTGGSPLHF. CDR3 sequence (DNA): TGTGCCAGCAGCCAGACAGGGGGTTCACCCCTCCACTTT.